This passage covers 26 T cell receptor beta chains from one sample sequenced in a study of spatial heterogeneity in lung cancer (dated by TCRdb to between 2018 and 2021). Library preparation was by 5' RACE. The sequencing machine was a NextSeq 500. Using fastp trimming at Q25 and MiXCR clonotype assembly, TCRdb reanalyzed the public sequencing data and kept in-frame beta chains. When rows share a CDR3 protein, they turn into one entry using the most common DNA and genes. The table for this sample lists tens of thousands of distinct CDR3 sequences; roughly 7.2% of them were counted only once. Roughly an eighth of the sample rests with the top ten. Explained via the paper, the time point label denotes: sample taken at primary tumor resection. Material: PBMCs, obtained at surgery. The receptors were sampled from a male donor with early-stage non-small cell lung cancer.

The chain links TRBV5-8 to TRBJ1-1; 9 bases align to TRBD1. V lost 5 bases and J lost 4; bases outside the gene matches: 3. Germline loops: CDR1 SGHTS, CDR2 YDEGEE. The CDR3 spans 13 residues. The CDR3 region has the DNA TGTGCCAGCAGGACGACAGGGGGCACTGAAGCTTTCTTT. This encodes CASRTTGGTEAFF.

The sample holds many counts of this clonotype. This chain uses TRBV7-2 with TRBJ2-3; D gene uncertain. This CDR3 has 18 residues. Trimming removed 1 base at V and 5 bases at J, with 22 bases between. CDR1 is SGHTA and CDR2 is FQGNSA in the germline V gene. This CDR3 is CASSLGMARGPRQDTQYF. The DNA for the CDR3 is TGTGCCAGCAGCTTAGGAATGGCCCGAGGCCCCCGGCAAGATACGCAGTATTTT.

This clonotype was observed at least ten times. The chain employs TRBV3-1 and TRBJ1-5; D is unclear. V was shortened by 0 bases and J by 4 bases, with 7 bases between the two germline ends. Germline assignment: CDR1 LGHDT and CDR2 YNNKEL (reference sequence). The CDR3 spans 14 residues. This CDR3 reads CASSQEFNNQPQHF. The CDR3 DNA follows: TGTGCCAGCAGCCAAGAGTTTAATAATCAGCCCCAGCATTTT. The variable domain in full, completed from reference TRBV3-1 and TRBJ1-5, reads DTAVSQTPKYLVTQMGNDKSIKCEQNLGHDTMYWYKQDSKKFLKIMFSYNNKELIINETVPNRFSPKSPDKAHLNLHINSLELGDSAVYFCASSQEFNNQPQHFGDGTRLSIL.

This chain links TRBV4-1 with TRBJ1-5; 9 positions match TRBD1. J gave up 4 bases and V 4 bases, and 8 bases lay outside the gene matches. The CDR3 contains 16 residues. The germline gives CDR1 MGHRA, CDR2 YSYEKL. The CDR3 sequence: CASSPKGGTGNQPQHF. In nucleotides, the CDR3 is TGCGCCAGCAGCCCCAAGGGGGGGACAGGGAATCAGCCCCAGCATTTT.

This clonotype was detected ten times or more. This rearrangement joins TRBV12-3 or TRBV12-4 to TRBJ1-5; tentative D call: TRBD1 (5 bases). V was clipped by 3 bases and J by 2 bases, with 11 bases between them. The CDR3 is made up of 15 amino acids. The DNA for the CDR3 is TGTGCCAGCAGTTTTGGGGGTTTGGGCAATCAGCCCCAGCATTTT. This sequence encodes CASSFGGLGNQPQHF.

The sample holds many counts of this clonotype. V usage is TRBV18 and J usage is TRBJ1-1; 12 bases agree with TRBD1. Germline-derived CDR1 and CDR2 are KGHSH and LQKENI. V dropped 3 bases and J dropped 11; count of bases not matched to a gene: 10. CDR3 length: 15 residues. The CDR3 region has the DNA TGTGCCAGCTCACCCCAGTCCGGGACAGGGGGCTCGGCTTTCTTT. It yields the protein CASSPQSGTGGSAFF. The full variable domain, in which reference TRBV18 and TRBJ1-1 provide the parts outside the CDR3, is NAGVMQNPRHLVRRRGQEARLRCSPMKGHSHVYWYRQLPEEGLKFMVYLQKENIIDESGMPKERFSAEFPKEGPSILRIQQVVRGDSAAYFCASSPQSGTGGSAFFGQGTRLTVV.

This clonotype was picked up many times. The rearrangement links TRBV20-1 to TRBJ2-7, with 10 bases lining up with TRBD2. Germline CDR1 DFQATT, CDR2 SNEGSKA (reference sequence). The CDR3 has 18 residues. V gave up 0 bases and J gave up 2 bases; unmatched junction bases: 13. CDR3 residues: CSARDWGAGAGGTYEQYF. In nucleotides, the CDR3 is TGCAGTGCTAGAGATTGGGGAGCGGGAGCGGGAGGGACCTACGAGCAGTACTTC.

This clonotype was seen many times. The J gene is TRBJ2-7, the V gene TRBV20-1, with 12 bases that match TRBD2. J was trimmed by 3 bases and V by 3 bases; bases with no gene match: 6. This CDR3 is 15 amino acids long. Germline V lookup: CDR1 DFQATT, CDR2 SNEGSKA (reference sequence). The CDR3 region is CSARVLAGGFYEQYF. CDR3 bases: TGCAGTGCTAGGGTTCTAGCGGGAGGGTTCTACGAGCAGTACTTC.

The CDR3 here is CASSQVSGNSYNEQFF. In nucleotides, the CDR3 is TGTGCCAGCAGCCAAGTATCCGGGAACTCCTACAATGAGCAGTTCTTC. The chain has TRBV4-2 and TRBJ2-1; a possible D gene is TRBD2 (5 bases). Germline V gene data show CDR1 as LGHNA and CDR2 as YNFKEQ. Between the trimmed V and J ends, which lost 1 base and 0 bases, there was a span of 10 bases. This CDR3 is 16 amino acids long.

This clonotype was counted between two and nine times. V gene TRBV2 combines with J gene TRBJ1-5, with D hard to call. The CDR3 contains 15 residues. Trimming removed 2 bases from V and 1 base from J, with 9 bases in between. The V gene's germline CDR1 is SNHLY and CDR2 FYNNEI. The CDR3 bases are TGTGCCAGCAGTGAACAAAGCCGGAGCAATCAGCCCCAGCATTTT. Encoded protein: CASSEQSRSNQPQHF. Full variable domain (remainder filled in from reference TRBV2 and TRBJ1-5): EPEVTQTPSHQVTQMGQEVILRCVPISNHLYFYWYRQILGQKVEFLVSFYNNEISEKSEIFDDQFSVERPDGSNFTLKIRSTKLEDSAMYFCASSEQSRSNQPQHFGDGTRLSIL.

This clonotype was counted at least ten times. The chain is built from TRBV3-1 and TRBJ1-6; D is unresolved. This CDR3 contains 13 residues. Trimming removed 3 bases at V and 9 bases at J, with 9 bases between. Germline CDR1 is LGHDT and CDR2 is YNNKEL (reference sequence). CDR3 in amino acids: CASSQESFSPLHF. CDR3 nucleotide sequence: TGTGCCAGCAGCCAGGAGTCGTTTTCACCCCTCCACTTT.

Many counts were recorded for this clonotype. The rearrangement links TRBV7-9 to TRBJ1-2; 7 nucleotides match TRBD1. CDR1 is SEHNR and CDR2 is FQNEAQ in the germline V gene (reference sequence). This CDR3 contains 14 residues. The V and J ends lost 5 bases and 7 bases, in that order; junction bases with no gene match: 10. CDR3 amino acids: CASSTGQSGTGYTF. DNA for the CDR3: TGTGCCAGCAGCACGGGACAGTCTGGGACTGGCTACACCTTC.

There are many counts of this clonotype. CDR3 sequence: CASNHRRISHNEQFF. CDR3 nucleotides: TGTGCCAGCAACCACAGAAGGATTTCCCACAATGAGCAGTTCTTC. The J gene is TRBJ2-1, the V gene TRBV7-8; D is uncertain. V shed 7 bases and J shed 5 bases, with 18 bases lying between them. Germline CDR1 SGHVS, CDR2 FQNEAQ. This CDR3 is 15 amino acids long.

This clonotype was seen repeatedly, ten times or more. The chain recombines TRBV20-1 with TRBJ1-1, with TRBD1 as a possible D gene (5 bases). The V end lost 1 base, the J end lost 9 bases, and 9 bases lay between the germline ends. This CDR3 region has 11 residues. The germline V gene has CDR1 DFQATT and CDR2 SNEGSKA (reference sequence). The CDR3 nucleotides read TGCAGTGCTAGAGTAGGGGTAAAAGCTTTCTTT. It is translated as CSARVGVKAFF.

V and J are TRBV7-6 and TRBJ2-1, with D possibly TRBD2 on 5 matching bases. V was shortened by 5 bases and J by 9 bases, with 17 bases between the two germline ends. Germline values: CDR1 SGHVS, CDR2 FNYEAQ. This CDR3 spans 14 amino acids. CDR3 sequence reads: CASSPYVASSEQFF. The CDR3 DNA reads TGTGCCAGCAGCCCCTACGTGGCTAGCAGTGAGCAGTTCTTC.

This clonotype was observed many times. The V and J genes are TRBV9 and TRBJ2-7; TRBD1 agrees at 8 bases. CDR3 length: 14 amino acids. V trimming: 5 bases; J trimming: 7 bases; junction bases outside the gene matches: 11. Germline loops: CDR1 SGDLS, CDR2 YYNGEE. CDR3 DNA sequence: TGTGCCAGCAGTCGCGACAGGGGAGGAGGGGAGCAGTACTTC. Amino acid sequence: CASSRDRGGGEQYF.

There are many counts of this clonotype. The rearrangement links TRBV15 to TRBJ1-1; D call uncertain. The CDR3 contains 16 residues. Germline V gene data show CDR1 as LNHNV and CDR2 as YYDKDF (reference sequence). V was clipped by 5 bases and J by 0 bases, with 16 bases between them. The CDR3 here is CATSVELLRMNTEAFF. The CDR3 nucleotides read TGTGCCACCAGCGTGGAACTCCTTAGGATGAACACTGAAGCTTTCTTT.

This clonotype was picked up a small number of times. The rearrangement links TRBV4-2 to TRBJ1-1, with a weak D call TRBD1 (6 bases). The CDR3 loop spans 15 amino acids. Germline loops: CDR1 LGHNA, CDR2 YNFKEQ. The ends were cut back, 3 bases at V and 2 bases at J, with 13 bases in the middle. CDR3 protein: CASSHEPGQNTEAFF. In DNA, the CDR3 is TGTGCCAGCAGCCATGAACCGGGACAAAACACTGAAGCTTTCTTT.

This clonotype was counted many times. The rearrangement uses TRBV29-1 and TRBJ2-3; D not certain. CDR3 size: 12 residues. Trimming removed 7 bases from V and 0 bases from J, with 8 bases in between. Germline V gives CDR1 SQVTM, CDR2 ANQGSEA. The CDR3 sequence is CSGKMSTDTQYF. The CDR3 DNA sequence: TGCAGCGGAAAGATGAGCACAGATACGCAGTATTTT.

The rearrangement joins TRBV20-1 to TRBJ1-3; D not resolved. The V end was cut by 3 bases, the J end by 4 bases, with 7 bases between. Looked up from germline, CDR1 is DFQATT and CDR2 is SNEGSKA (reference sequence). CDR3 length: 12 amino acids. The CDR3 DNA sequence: TGCAGTGCTAGGACACGCGGAAACACCATATATTTT. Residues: CSARTRGNTIYF.

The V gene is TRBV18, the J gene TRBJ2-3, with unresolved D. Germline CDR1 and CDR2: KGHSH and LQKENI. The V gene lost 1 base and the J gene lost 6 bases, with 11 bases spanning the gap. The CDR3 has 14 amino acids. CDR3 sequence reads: CASSPQGLSDTQYF. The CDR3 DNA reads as TGTGCCAGCTCACCACAGGGTCTTTCCGATACGCAGTATTTT.

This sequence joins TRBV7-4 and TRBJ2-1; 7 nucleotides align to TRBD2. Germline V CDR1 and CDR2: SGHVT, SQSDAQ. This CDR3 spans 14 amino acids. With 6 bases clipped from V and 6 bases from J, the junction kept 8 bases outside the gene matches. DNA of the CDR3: TGTGCCAGCAGTTCCGGACTAGAAGTCAATGAGCAGTTCTTC. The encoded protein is CASSSGLEVNEQFF. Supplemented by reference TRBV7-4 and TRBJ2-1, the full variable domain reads GAGVSQSPRYKVAKRGRDVALRCDSISGHVTLYWYRQTLGQGSEVLTYSQSDAQRDKSGRPSGRFSAERPERSVSTLKIQRTEQGDSAVYLCASSSGLEVNEQFFGPGTRLTVL.

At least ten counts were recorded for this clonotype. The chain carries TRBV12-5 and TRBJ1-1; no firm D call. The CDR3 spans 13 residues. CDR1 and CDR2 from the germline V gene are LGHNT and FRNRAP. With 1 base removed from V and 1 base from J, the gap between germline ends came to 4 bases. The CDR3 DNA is TGTGCTAGTGGTTTGGGAAGGAACACTGAAGCTTTCTTT. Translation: CASGLGRNTEAFF.

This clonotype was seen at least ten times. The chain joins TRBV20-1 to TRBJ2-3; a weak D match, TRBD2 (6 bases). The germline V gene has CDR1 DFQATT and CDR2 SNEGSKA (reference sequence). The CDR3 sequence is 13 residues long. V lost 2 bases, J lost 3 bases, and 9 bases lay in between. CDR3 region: CSARRDSTDTQYF. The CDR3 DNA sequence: TGCAGTGCTAGACGGGACTCAACAGATACGCAGTATTTT.

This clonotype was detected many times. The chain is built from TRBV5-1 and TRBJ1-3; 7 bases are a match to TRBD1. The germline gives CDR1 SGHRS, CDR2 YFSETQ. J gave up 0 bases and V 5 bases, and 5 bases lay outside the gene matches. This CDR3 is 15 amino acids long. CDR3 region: CASRDRPYSGNTIYF. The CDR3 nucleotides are TGCGCCAGCAGGGACAGGCCTTACTCTGGAAACACCATATATTTT.

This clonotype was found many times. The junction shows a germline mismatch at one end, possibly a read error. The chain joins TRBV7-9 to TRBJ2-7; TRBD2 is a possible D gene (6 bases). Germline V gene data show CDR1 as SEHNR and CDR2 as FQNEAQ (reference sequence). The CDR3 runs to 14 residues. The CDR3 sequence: CASSLPGSSHEQYF. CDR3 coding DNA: TGTGCCAGCAGCTTACCCGGGAGCTCCCACGAGCAGTACTTC.